These 20 T cell receptor beta chains share one sample of origin, sequenced in a study of identical twins. TCRdb processed the 5' RACE reads anew with MiXCR; each CDR3 protein has one entry. The data show about 470,000 distinct CDR3 sequences, 24% seen once. These data were also reused for a study on T cells expressing NK-cell markers.

Sequenced: CD4+ T cells sorted from blood. The receptors here all came from a woman between 18 and 29 years old in good health.

This chain links TRBV20-1 with TRBJ2-2; either TRBD1 or TRBD2 may supply D (5 bases each). This CDR3 comprises 14 residues. Trimming stripped 2 bases from V and 2 bases from J, with 9 bases between. Germline lookup yields CDR1 DFQATT and CDR2 SNEGSKA (reference sequence). In DNA, the CDR3 is TGCAGTGCTAGACGGGACCTTAACACCGGGGAGCTGTTTTTT. It yields the protein CSARRDLNTGELFF.

The chain employs TRBV12-3 or TRBV12-4 and TRBJ1-2; no reliable D call. CDR3 length equals 13 residues. V dropped 5 bases and J dropped 8 bases, with 15 bases sitting between them. CDR3 region: CASSAYRDQGYTF. The CDR3 nucleotides are TGTGCCAGCAGTGCTTACCGCGATCAAGGCTACACCTTC.

The gene calls are TRBV7-6 and TRBJ1-5; D unclear. Germline CDR1 and CDR2: SGHVS and FNYEAQ. Deletions cut 2 bases from V and 5 bases from J, with 7 bases between. CDR3 length: 13 amino acids. CDR3 DNA sequence: TGTGCCAGCAGCTTAAGCCATGATCAGCCCCAGCATTTT. Translating gives CASSLSHDQPQHF. The full variable domain, in which reference TRBV7-6 and TRBJ1-5 provide the parts outside the CDR3, is GAGVSQSPRYKVTKRGQDVALRCDPISGHVSLYWYRQALGQGPEFLTYFNYEAQQDKSGLPNDRFSAERPEGSISTLTIQRTEQRDSAMYRCASSLSHDQPQHFGDGTRLSIL.

The J gene is TRBJ2-2, the V gene TRBV6-5; the D is unclear. CDR3 length equals 13 residues. Trimming took off 4 bases at V and 6 bases at J, with 9 bases between the two ends. Germline CDR1 reads MNHEY; CDR2 reads SVGAGI. The CDR3 sequence is CASSSGRSGELFF. In DNA form, the CDR3 reads TGTGCCAGCAGTTCTGGAAGGTCCGGGGAGCTGTTTTTT.

This clonotype was observed a few times. The V call is TRBV9, the J call TRBJ2-3, with D perhaps matching TRBD1 (5 bases). This CDR3 is built from 13 residues. In germline, CDR1 is SGDLS, CDR2 YYNGEE. Trimming stripped 3 bases from V and 6 bases from J, with 11 bases between. CDR3 sequence: CASSAEQVDTQYF. CDR3 bases: TGTGCCAGCAGCGCCGAACAGGTGGATACGCAGTATTTT. Variable domain in full (rest from reference TRBV9 and TRBJ2-3): DSGVTQTPKHLITATGQRVTLRCSPRSGDLSVYWYQQSLDQGLQFLIQYYNGEERAKGNILERFSAQQFPDLHSELNLSSLELGDSALYFCASSAEQVDTQYFGPGTRLTVL.

This chain connects TRBV20-1 to TRBJ1-5, with D possibly being TRBD1 (5 bases). Germline V gives CDR1 DFQATT, CDR2 SNEGSKA (reference sequence). The CDR3 sequence is 15 residues long. Trimming shortened V by 2 bases and J by 3 bases, and 14 bases separated the two germline ends. DNA for the CDR3: TGCAGTGCTAGAACCCTGGGGCAGAACAATCAGCCCCAGCATTTT. Protein: CSARTLGQNNQPQHF.

This clonotype was recorded a few times. The chain is built from TRBV20-1 and TRBJ1-1; 7 bases map to TRBD1. CDR1 is DFQATT, CDR2 SNEGSKA, per germline (reference sequence). Losses at the gene ends were 5 bases for V and 4 bases for J; bases not matched to a gene: 7. The CDR3 runs 13 residues. The CDR3, as DNA: TGCAGTGCTGACAGGGCGGTGGCCACTGAAGCTTTCTTT. It codes for CSADRAVATEAFF.

This clonotype occurred a few times. V and J are TRBV3-1 and TRBJ2-5; D not resolved. Germline-derived CDR1 and CDR2 are LGHDT and YNNKEL (reference sequence). The V end lost 1 base, the J end lost 5 bases, and 8 bases lay between the germline ends. The CDR3 spans 13 residues. The CDR3 DNA sequence: TGTGCCAGCAGCCAAGTGGGGATGGAGACCCAGTACTTC. As protein: CASSQVGMETQYF.

This clonotype was counted ten times or more. This chain connects TRBV5-1 to TRBJ2-5, with D possibly matching TRBD2 (6 bases). This CDR3 is built from 13 residues. Germline values: CDR1 SGHRS, CDR2 YFSETQ. V was trimmed by 0 bases and J by 7 bases, leaving 10 bases between them. CDR3 protein: CASSLDQEGTQYF. Here the CDR3 DNA reads TGCGCCAGCAGCTTGGATCAGGAGGGGACCCAGTACTTC. Using reference TRBV5-1 and TRBJ2-5 for the parts outside the CDR3, the full variable domain is KAGVTQTPRYLIKTRGQQVTLSCSPISGHRSVSWYQQTPGQGLQFLFEYFSETQRNKGNFPGRFSGRQFSNSRSEMNVSTLELGDSALYLCASSLDQEGTQYFGPGTRLLVL.

This clonotype was counted only a few times. The CDR3 reads CASSPRKAGVGELFF. CDR3 in DNA: TGTGCCAGCAGCCCGCGCAAGGCAGGGGTCGGGGAGCTGTTTTTT. The chain employs TRBV7-9 and TRBJ2-2, with D tentatively TRBD1 (6 bases). The germline V and J ends were trimmed by 5 bases and 7 bases, with 17 bases remaining between them. The CDR3 totals 15 residues. Per germline, CDR1 SEHNR and CDR2 FQNEAQ (reference sequence).

With regard to this clonotype: At one end the junction does not follow the germline gene, possibly because of a read error. J is TRBJ2-7 and V is TRBV2; D perhaps matches TRBD1 (5 bases). Germline loops: CDR1 SNHLY, CDR2 FYNNEI. This CDR3 comprises 15 residues. CDR3 residues: CTSSEAGAASYEQYF. CDR3 bases: TGTACCAGCAGTGAAGCTGGGGCAGCCTCCTACGAGCAGTACTTC.

The table lists this clonotype with a few counts. The rearrangement joins TRBV20-1 to TRBJ2-7; 8 nucleotides align to TRBD1. CDR3 length: 13 residues. Germline CDR1 and CDR2: DFQATT and SNEGSKA (reference sequence). V was clipped by 6 bases and J by 3 bases; unmatched bases: 7. CDR3 sequence (DNA): TGCAGTGCCCCCGGGACAGGCGGCTACGAGCAGTACTTC. This translates into CSAPGTGGYEQYF.

This clonotype turned up a few times. The chain recombines TRBV20-1 with TRBJ2-3, with D uncertain. V was trimmed by 4 bases and J by 2 bases, leaving 13 bases between them. CDR3 length: 14 residues. Germline CDR1 and CDR2: DFQATT and SNEGSKA (reference sequence). The CDR3 spells CSAIEHFATDTQYF. CDR3 sequence (DNA): TGCAGTGCTATCGAACATTTCGCCACAGATACGCAGTATTTT.

This chain connects TRBV14 to TRBJ2-1, with 10 bases lining up with TRBD2. This CDR3 is built from 16 residues. Germline CDR1 is SGHDN and CDR2 is FVKESK. V shed 4 bases and J 8 bases; nucleotides not matched to a gene: 11. In DNA form, the CDR3 reads TGTGCCAGCAGCCTCCTTTCTAGCGGGGGAATTGATGAGCAGTTCTTC. Protein: CASSLLSSGGIDEQFF.

The chain combines TRBV6-5 with TRBJ2-7; no firm D call. The germline V gene has CDR1 MNHEY and CDR2 SVGAGI. This CDR3 is built from 12 residues. V was pared by 4 bases and J by 5 bases, with 9 bases between. This CDR3 reads CASSSRPHEQYF. DNA for the CDR3: TGTGCCAGCAGTTCCCGTCCCCACGAGCAGTACTTC.

This clonotype was picked up a small number of times. Possible read error: a much larger clone is one base away. The chain joins TRBV7-2 to TRBJ1-1; D not resolved. The length of the CDR3 is 12 residues. Germline V CDR1 and CDR2: SGHTA, FQGNSA. The ends were cut back, 2 bases at V and 2 bases at J, with 3 bases in the middle. The chain's CDR3 is CASSLFNTEAFF. The CDR3 nucleotides read TGTGCCAGCAGCTTATTTAACACTGAAGCTTTCTTT.

The rearrangement links TRBV7-2 to TRBJ2-3; possible D gene TRBD2, 5 bases. Germline CDR1 is SGHTA and CDR2 is FQGNSA. The CDR3 consists of 17 residues. Trimming removed 0 bases from V and 4 bases from J, with 17 bases in between. CDR3 loop: CASSLAAGQSRADTQYF. CDR3 in DNA: TGTGCCAGCAGCTTAGCGGCGGGTCAAAGTCGGGCAGATACGCAGTATTTT.

This clonotype turned up a few times. V is TRBV10-3 and J is TRBJ2-7; D might be TRBD2 (5 bases). This CDR3 is 14 amino acids long. Germline lookup yields CDR1 ENHRY and CDR2 SYGVKD. Trimming removed 4 bases from V and 0 bases from J, with 10 bases in between. This chain's CDR3 is CAISAGSLSYEQYF. The DNA of the CDR3 is TGTGCCATCAGTGCGGGGAGCCTCTCCTACGAGCAGTACTTC.

J is TRBJ2-1 and V is TRBV24-1, with no clear D. Germline CDR1 KGHDR, CDR2 SFDVKD. The V and J ends lost 3 bases and 0 bases respectively, with 5 bases between them. This CDR3 region has 14 residues. CDR3 region: CATSDPLSYNEQFF. DNA for the CDR3: TGTGCCACCAGTGATCCGCTCTCCTACAATGAGCAGTTCTTC.

This rearrangement joins TRBV20-1 to TRBJ1-1; maybe TRBD1 (6 bases). This CDR3 spans 14 amino acids. V dropped 1 base and J dropped 3 bases, with 12 bases sitting between them. Per the germline V gene, CDR1 is DFQATT and CDR2 is SNEGSKA (reference sequence). The CDR3 spells CSARVGAVHTEAFF. The CDR3 coding sequence is TGCAGTGCTAGAGTGGGGGCGGTGCACACTGAAGCTTTCTTT.